Listed here are 6 T cell receptor beta chains from one sample, sequenced in a study of T-cell memory formation after mild COVID-19. In TCRdb, the 5' RACE reads were re-called with MiXCR into one record per CDR3 protein. The sample yields about 88,000 distinct CDR3 sequences, around a quarter seen once. Sequences were obtained from PBMCs or a T cell subset sorted from them (not recorded which). The origin of the receptors is a man aged 18 to 30 who had mild COVID-19 (a few samples of this study predate the infection). Cell type and time point are not known.

The table lists this clonotype with a few counts. This sequence joins TRBV27 and TRBJ1-2, with D hard to call. CDR3 length: 14 residues. Germline V gene lookup returns CDR1 MNHEY and CDR2 SMNVEV (reference sequence). V was shortened by 0 bases and J by 10 bases, with 15 bases between the two germline ends. The CDR3 DNA reads TGTGCCAGCAGTTTATCGAACACGGGAGGTGACTACACCTTC. This translates into CASSLSNTGGDYTF.

This clonotype showed up just a few times. The chain carries TRBV5-5 and TRBJ1-2; the D is unclear. The ends were cut back, 0 bases at V and 5 bases at J, with 14 bases in the middle. CDR1 and CDR2 (germline): SGHKS, YYEKEE (reference sequence). The CDR3 length is 15 residues. CDR3 DNA sequence: TGTGCCAGCAGCTTGGCCGTTGTCCCGGCGTATGGCTACACCTTC. It translates to CASSLAVVPAYGYTF.

This clonotype was counted only a few times. V gene TRBV12-3 or TRBV12-4 combines with J gene TRBJ2-5; 7 bases are a match to TRBD1. This CDR3 is 14 amino acids long. V trimming: 7 bases; J trimming: 1 base; junction bases outside the gene matches: 6. CDR3 DNA: TGTGCCAGCAAGCCAGGGGGTTTCCAAGAGACCCAGTACTTC. Protein product: CASKPGGFQETQYF.

The V gene is TRBV27, the J gene TRBJ2-2; no definite D call. V lost 1 base to trimming and J lost 5 bases, with 2 bases between them. Germline CDR1 reads MNHEY; CDR2 reads SMNVEV (reference sequence). The CDR3 loop spans 12 amino acids. As DNA, the CDR3 is TGTGCCAGCAGTTTATTGACCGGGGAGCTGTTTTTT. This encodes CASSLLTGELFF.

The chain recombines TRBV6-2 or TRBV6-3 with TRBJ1-1; D gene unclear. The CDR3 is 16 amino acids. The ends were cut back, 2 bases at V and 2 bases at J, with 15 bases in the middle. Germline-derived CDR1 and CDR2 are MNHEY and SVGEGT. CDR3 sequence (DNA): TGTGCCAGCAGTTACACGTCGACGAAGGGAAACACTGAAGCTTTCTTT. Encoded protein: CASSYTSTKGNTEAFF.

The V and J genes are TRBV5-5 and TRBJ1-1; D remains unclear. Looked up from germline, CDR1 is SGHKS and CDR2 is YYEKEE (reference sequence). V dropped 1 base and J dropped 8 bases, with 6 bases sitting between them. This CDR3 has 11 amino acids. The CDR3 coding sequence is TGTGCCAGCAGCTTGCTAGTAGAAGCTTTCTTT. The encoded protein is CASSLLVEAFF.